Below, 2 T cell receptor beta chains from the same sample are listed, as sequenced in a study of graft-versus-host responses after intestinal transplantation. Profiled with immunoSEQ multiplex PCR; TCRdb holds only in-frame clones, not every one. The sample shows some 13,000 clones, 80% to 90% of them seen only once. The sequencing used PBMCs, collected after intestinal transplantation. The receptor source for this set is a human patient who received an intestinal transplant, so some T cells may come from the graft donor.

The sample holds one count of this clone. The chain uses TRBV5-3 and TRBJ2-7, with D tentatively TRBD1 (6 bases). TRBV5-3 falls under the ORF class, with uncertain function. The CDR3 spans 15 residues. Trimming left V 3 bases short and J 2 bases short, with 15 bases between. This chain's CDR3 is CARSWGLQGTYEQYF. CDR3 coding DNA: TGTGCCAGAAGCTGGGGCCTTCAGGGGACCTACGAGCAGTACTTC.

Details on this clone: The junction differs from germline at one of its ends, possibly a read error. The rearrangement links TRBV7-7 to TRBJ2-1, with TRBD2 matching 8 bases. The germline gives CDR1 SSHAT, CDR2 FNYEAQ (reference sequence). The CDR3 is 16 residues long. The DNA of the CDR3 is TGTGCTAGCAGCCCGCAGATAGCGGGAACGGGAAATGAGCAGTTCTTC. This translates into CASSPQIAGTGNEQFF.